This T cell receptor beta chain was sequenced in a study of blood T cell repertoires in COVID-19. Study-level background: The United States, Italy and Spain supplied acute and convalescent COVID-19 samples.

Authors' methods: Estimation of nucleated cell counts relied on the amplification of reference gene primers. Generated by immunoSEQ multiplex PCR, the TCRdb table keeps only in-frame clones and is missing some. The DNA was the basis for D and trimming; V, J and clone size are from that table. Of about 90,000 clones listed, over 80% are singletons. This CDR3 contains 14 residues. V lost 7 bases and J lost 2; bases outside the gene matches: 5. CDR1 MDHEN and CDR2 SYDVKM come from the germline V gene. The sequenced material came from peripheral blood. The source is a woman older than 75 with active or convalescent COVID-19. The J gene is TRBJ1-3, the V gene TRBV28; 7 nucleotides match TRBD1. CDR3 sequence (DNA): TGTGCCAGCATCCGAGGGGGCACTGGAAACACCATATATTTT. Its translation is CASIRGGTGNTIYF.